Below are 25 T cell receptor beta chains sequenced from a single sample in a study of T cells in Graves' hyperthyroidism and ophthalmopathy. The investigators amplified TCR beta CDR3 regions from RNA transcripts. The HTBI primer set was used in a first-round RT-PCR of the TCR CDR3. Using its own MiXCR run on the multiplex PCR reads, TCRdb lists one record per CDR3 protein. The sample holds about 740,000 distinct CDR3 sequences, approximately 15% seen once. Sequences were obtained from blood. The receptors stem from a woman aged 18-29 years with Graves' hyperthyroidism.

In its sample, this clonotype was seen a few times. The rearrangement links TRBV19 to TRBJ1-2, with D perhaps matching TRBD1 (5 bases). V was trimmed by 3 bases and J by 6 bases, leaving 14 bases between them. Germline assignment: CDR1 LNHDA and CDR2 SQIVND (reference sequence). The CDR3 totals 14 residues. The CDR3 region is CASSIPGQANGYTF. CDR3 DNA sequence: TGTGCCAGTAGTATCCCAGGGCAGGCAAATGGCTACACCTTC.

The V and J genes are TRBV11-3 and TRBJ2-7, with a weak D call TRBD2 (6 bases). The germline gives CDR1 SGHNT, CDR2 YENEEA. Trimming removed 0 bases at V and 2 bases at J, with 17 bases between. The CDR3 is 17 amino acids. The CDR3 is CASSLDWPREVPYEQYF. CDR3 nucleotide sequence: TGTGCCAGCAGCTTAGATTGGCCCAGGGAGGTACCCTACGAGCAGTACTTC.

This clonotype was detected a few times. J is TRBJ2-3 and V is TRBV14, with D possibly matching TRBD2 (5 bases). Trimming stripped 4 bases from V and 0 bases from J, with 11 bases between. The CDR3 totals 15 residues. Germline V gene lookup returns CDR1 SGHDN and CDR2 FVKESK. The CDR3 DNA follows: TGTGCCAGCAGCCCCCTTGGGAGTAGCACAGATACGCAGTATTTT. This codes for CASSPLGSSTDTQYF.

This clonotype was seen a handful of times. V usage is TRBV9 and J usage is TRBJ1-1; unclear D gene. Looked up from germline, CDR1 is SGDLS and CDR2 is YYNGEE. CDR3 size: 13 residues. Trimming took 3 bases from V and 0 from J, leaving 6 bases between them. CDR3 loop: CASSAILNTEAFF. In DNA form, the CDR3 reads TGTGCCAGCAGCGCCATATTGAACACTGAAGCTTTCTTT.

This clonotype was seen a handful of times. The rearrangement links TRBV24-1 to TRBJ1-1; D call uncertain. Germline V CDR1 and CDR2: KGHDR, SFDVKD. The V end lost 4 bases, the J end lost 3 bases, and 8 bases lay between the germline ends. CDR3 size: 13 residues. The CDR3 DNA reads as TGTGCCACCAGTGACGGAGAGGACACTGAAGCTTTCTTT. The encoded protein is CATSDGEDTEAFF.

This sequence joins TRBV25-1 and TRBJ1-2; D remains ambiguous. The length of the CDR3 is 12 residues. In germline, CDR1 is MGHDK, CDR2 SYGVNS. Trimming left V 4 bases short and J 6 bases short, with 9 bases between. The DNA for the CDR3 is TGTGCCAGCAGTGGGGCTCGTGATGGCTACACCTTC. It translates to CASSGARDGYTF.

In this sample, this clonotype turned up many times. The chain combines TRBV20-1 with TRBJ2-5; a possible D gene is TRBD2 (6 bases). Germline V lookup: CDR1 DFQATT, CDR2 SNEGSKA (reference sequence). The CDR3 runs to 13 residues. V was pared by 1 base and J by 5 bases, with 11 bases between. The CDR3 reads CSARVPSVETQYF. The CDR3 DNA sequence: TGCAGTGCTAGAGTACCTAGCGTCGAGACCCAGTACTTC.

The table lists this clonotype with many counts. In DNA, the CDR3 is TGTGCCAGCAGCCAAGATAAGGGACAGGGGGGTTCACCCCTCCACTTT. It yields the protein CASSQDKGQGGSPLHF. The chain employs TRBV3-1 and TRBJ1-6, with 11 bases fitting TRBD1. The length of the CDR3 is 16 residues. Germline CDR1 and CDR2: LGHDT and YNNKEL (reference sequence). The J segment lost 9 bases and the V segment lost 0 bases, leaving 4 bases of the junction unmatched.

This clonotype was counted at least ten times. V is TRBV18 and J is TRBJ2-2, with D hard to call. Looked up from germline, CDR1 is KGHSH and CDR2 is LQKENI. The CDR3 is made up of 15 amino acids. V was shortened by 3 bases and J by 3 bases, with 11 bases between the two germline ends. The CDR3 spells CASSPGSHDTGELFF. The DNA of the CDR3 is TGTGCCAGCTCACCGGGAAGCCACGACACCGGGGAGCTGTTTTTT.

At least ten counts were recorded for this clonotype. The chain carries TRBV6-2 or TRBV6-3 and TRBJ2-3, with 14 bases aligning to TRBD2. V gave up 5 bases and J gave up 5 bases; unmatched junction bases: 6. This CDR3 contains 16 residues. CDR1 is MNHEY, CDR2 SVGEGT, per germline. The CDR3 protein is CASSVGLAGDGDTQYF. The CDR3 region has the DNA TGTGCCAGCAGTGTGGGACTAGCGGGAGATGGAGATACGCAGTATTTT.

This clonotype occurred many times. The chain combines TRBV12-3 or TRBV12-4 with TRBJ2-2, with 9 bases aligning to TRBD1. The CDR3 runs 16 residues. Trimming took 6 bases from V and 2 from J; bases not matched to a gene: 7. The CDR3: CASSRGDRANTGELFF. CDR3 DNA: TGTGCCAGCAGCCGGGGGGACAGGGCTAACACCGGGGAGCTGTTTTTT.

This clonotype was seen many times. The chain carries TRBV11-2 and TRBJ2-5; 7 nucleotides line up with TRBD1. The V gene end was trimmed by 5 bases and the J gene end by 5 bases; junction bases not matched to a gene: 14. The length of the CDR3 is 16 residues. The germline V gene has CDR1 SGHAT and CDR2 FQNNGV. The CDR3 sequence: CASSLYRGRDGETQYF. CDR3 bases: TGTGCCAGCAGCCTTTACAGGGGAAGGGACGGGGAGACCCAGTACTTC.

This clonotype appeared a single time. A much bigger clone sits one base away, suggesting this may be a read error. V gene TRBV27 combines with J gene TRBJ1-1, with D hard to call. This CDR3 has 13 residues. Looked up from germline, CDR1 is MNHEY and CDR2 is SMNVEV (reference sequence). The chain's CDR3 is CAGRNGAGSEAFF. CDR3 nucleotides: TGTGCCGGCAGGAACGGAGCGGGATCTGAAGCTTTCTTT.

This rearrangement joins TRBV30 to TRBJ1-5; no clear D. Germline loops: CDR1 GTSNPN, CDR2 SVGIG (reference sequence). Trimming cost V 4 bases and J 1 base, with 8 bases left between them. This CDR3 spans 13 amino acids. The CDR3 DNA sequence: TGTGCCTGGACCCGACCCAGCAATCAGCCCCAGCATTTT. This encodes CAWTRPSNQPQHF.

This clonotype was seen many times. This chain links TRBV12-3 or TRBV12-4 with TRBJ2-1; D is uncertain. The CDR3 is made up of 14 amino acids. V was pared by 3 bases and J by 4 bases, with 10 bases between. The CDR3: CASSFNALYNEQFF. CDR3 sequence (DNA): TGTGCCAGCAGTTTCAACGCGCTGTACAATGAGCAGTTCTTC.

This chain links TRBV20-1 with TRBJ2-7; 7 bases map to TRBD1. V gave up 5 bases and J gave up 3 bases; unmatched junction bases: 4. Germline V CDR1 and CDR2: DFQATT, SNEGSKA (reference sequence). The CDR3 spans 12 residues. CDR3 nucleotides: TGCAGTGCTGGGACAGTAAACTACGAGCAGTACTTC. Translated: CSAGTVNYEQYF.

At least ten counts were recorded for this clonotype. The rearrangement links TRBV29-1 to TRBJ2-5; TRBD2 is a possible D gene (6 bases). V was trimmed by 8 bases and J by 5 bases, leaving 18 bases between them. CDR3 length equals 13 residues. Germline loops: CDR1 SQVTM, CDR2 ANQGSEA. The CDR3 bases are TGCAGCTCCCGGAGGAGGGGTGGGGAGACCCAGTACTTC. This gives the protein CSSRRRGGETQYF.

This chain joins TRBV7-2 and TRBJ1-3, with D uncertain. CDR1 is SGHTA and CDR2 is FQGNSA in the germline V gene. CDR3 size: 15 residues. Trimming pared 7 bases from V and 3 bases from J, leaving 16 bases between. CDR3 bases: TGTGCCAGCACCCCCTCCCCCGTAAATGGAAACACCATATATTTT. It yields the protein CASTPSPVNGNTIYF.

V usage is TRBV19 and J usage is TRBJ2-1; 8 nucleotides agree with TRBD2. The germline gives CDR1 LNHDA, CDR2 SQIVND (reference sequence). V dropped 4 bases and J dropped 4; count of bases not matched to a gene: 6. The CDR3 contains 15 residues. CDR3 sequence reads: CASSTHSGKYNEQFF. CDR3 DNA: TGTGCCAGTAGTACACATAGCGGGAAGTACAATGAGCAGTTCTTC.

This clonotype was recorded a few times. The rearrangement uses TRBV20-1 and TRBJ2-1; D perhaps matches TRBD2 (5 bases). The CDR3 consists of 14 residues. V was pared by 1 base and J by 9 bases, with 16 bases between. Germline V lookup: CDR1 DFQATT, CDR2 SNEGSKA (reference sequence). CDR3 DNA: TGCAGTGCTAGAGTGGAGGTTCCCCGCCCTGAGCAGTTCTTC. Translating gives CSARVEVPRPEQFF.

This clonotype was picked up many times. V is TRBV5-1 and J is TRBJ2-5; D gene uncertain. V was trimmed by 1 base and J by 2 bases, leaving 12 bases between them. Germline V gene data show CDR1 as SGHRS and CDR2 as YFSETQ. CDR3 length: 15 residues. The CDR3 DNA sequence: TGCGCCAGCAGCTTGAGGGCGTTGGATCAAGAGACCCAGTACTTC. It yields the protein CASSLRALDQETQYF.

This rearrangement joins TRBV19 to TRBJ1-2; D gene uncertain. CDR1 is LNHDA and CDR2 is SQIVND in the germline V gene (reference sequence). The CDR3 covers 13 residues. Trimming pared 3 bases from V and 4 bases from J, leaving 9 bases between. CDR3 sequence reads: CASSISFSYGYTF. CDR3 sequence (DNA): TGTGCCAGTAGTATTTCCTTCTCCTATGGCTACACCTTC. Full variable domain (missing parts from reference TRBV19 and TRBJ1-2): DGGITQSPKYLFRKEGQNVTLSCEQNLNHDAMYWYRQDPGQGLRLIYYSQIVNDFQKGDIAEGYSVSREKKESFPLTVTSAQKNPTAFYLCASSISFSYGYTFGSGTRLTVV.

This chain joins TRBV30 and TRBJ1-2, with 7 bases fitting TRBD1. Germline-derived CDR1 and CDR2 are GTSNPN and SVGIG (reference sequence). J lost 1 base, V lost 2 bases, and 13 bases had no gene match. CDR3 size: 17 residues. The CDR3 is CAWSSSLLTGNNYGYTF. The CDR3 nucleotides read TGTGCCTGGAGTTCCTCCCTCTTGACAGGGAATAACTATGGCTACACCTTC.

The chain combines TRBV20-1 with TRBJ2-1; 10 bases align to TRBD2. CDR3 length equals 16 residues. V lost 6 bases and J lost 4; bases outside the gene matches: 12. Germline assignment: CDR1 DFQATT and CDR2 SNEGSKA (reference sequence). CDR3 sequence reads: CSARALSSGSYNEQFF. The CDR3 bases are TGCAGTGCACGAGCCCTTTCTAGCGGGAGTTACAATGAGCAGTTCTTC.

The genes are TRBV5-8 and TRBJ2-7; unclear D gene. With 3 bases removed from V and 5 bases from J, the gap between germline ends came to 12 bases. There are 13 residues in the CDR3. Germline V gives CDR1 SGHTS, CDR2 YDEGEE. The CDR3 loop is CASSYGSPDEQYF. Here the CDR3 DNA reads TGTGCCAGCAGCTACGGTTCTCCAGACGAGCAGTACTTC.